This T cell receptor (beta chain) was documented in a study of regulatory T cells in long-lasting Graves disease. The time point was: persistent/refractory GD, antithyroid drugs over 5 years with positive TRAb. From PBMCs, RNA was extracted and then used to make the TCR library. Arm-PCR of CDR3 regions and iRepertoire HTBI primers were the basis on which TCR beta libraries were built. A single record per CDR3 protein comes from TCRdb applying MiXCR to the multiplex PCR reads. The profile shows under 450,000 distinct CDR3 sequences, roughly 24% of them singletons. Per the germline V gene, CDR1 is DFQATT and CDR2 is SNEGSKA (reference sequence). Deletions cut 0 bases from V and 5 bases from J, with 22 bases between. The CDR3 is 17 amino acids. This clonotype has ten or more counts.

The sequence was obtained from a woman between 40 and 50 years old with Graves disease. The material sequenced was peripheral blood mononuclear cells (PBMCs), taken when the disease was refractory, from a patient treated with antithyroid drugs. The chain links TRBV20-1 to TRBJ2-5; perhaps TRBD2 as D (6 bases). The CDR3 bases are TGCAGTGCTAGAGATTGGGTTTATCGGGAGTTTACGGAGACCCAGTACTTC. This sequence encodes CSARDWVYREFTETQYF.